These 2 T cell receptor beta chains were all obtained from the same sample, sequenced in a study of blood T cell repertoires in COVID-19. Produced via immunoSEQ multiplex PCR; TCRdb's table is partial and in-frame only. The sample has 46,000 or so clones, about nine tenths seen once. Sequencing was carried out using peripheral blood. These receptor sequences come from a man between 60 and 70 years old with active or convalescent COVID-19.

V and J are TRBV19 and TRBJ1-6; 7 nucleotides match TRBD1. Trimming cost V 5 bases and J 4 bases; bases outside gene matches: 8. The CDR3 is 16 residues long. The germline V gene has CDR1 LNHDA and CDR2 SQIVND (reference sequence). The CDR3 here is CASSPGQDFYNSPLHF. CDR3 nucleotides: TGTGCCAGTAGTCCCGGACAGGATTTTTATAATTCACCCCTCCACTTT.

J is TRBJ2-2 and V is TRBV19; weak D call: TRBD1 (7 bases). Germline V CDR1 and CDR2: LNHDA, SQIVND (reference sequence). Trimming removed 3 bases from V and 3 bases from J, with 14 bases in between. This CDR3 contains 16 residues. The CDR3: CASSIPGRGDTGELFF. CDR3 DNA: TGTGCCAGTAGTATCCCGGGCAGGGGGGACACCGGGGAGCTGTTTTTT.